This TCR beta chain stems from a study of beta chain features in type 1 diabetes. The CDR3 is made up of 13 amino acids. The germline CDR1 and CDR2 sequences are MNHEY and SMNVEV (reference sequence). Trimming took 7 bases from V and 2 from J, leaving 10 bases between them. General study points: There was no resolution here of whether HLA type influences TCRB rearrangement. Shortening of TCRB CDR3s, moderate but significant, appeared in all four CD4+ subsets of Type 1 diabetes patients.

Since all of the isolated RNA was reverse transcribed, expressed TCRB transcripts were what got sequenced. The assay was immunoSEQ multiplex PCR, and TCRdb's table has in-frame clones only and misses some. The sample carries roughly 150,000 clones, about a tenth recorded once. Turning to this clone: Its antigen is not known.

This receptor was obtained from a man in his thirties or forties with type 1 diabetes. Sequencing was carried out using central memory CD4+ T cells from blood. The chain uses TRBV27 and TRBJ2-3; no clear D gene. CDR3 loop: CASTEQATDTQYF. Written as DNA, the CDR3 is TGTGCCAGCACCGAGCAAGCCACAGATACGCAGTATTTT.